This T cell receptor beta chain was identified in a study of blood T cell repertoires in COVID-19. Whole-study context: Specimens from acute and convalescent COVID-19 originated in the United States, Italy and Spain.

As handled by the study authors: Nucleated cell counts were estimated from reference gene primer amplification. Clones were read by immunoSEQ multiplex PCR, and TCRdb kept only the in-frame ones, dropping some. V, J and clone size are taken as reported in that table, and D and trimming were inferred from the DNA itself. The table includes approximately 130,000 clones, approximately 89% detected once. This clone was counted a few times. The ends lost 3 bases at V and 4 bases at J; junction bases unmatched: 6. The CDR3 is 16 residues long. Germline V gives CDR1 KGHSH, CDR2 LQKENI. The sample was peripheral blood. The rearrangement links TRBV18 to TRBJ2-1, with 10 bases identical to TRBD2. This TCR was sampled from a human donor in a cohort sampled during active COVID-19. The CDR3 DNA reads TGTGCCAGCTCACCGTCAGCGGGAGGGAATTACAATGAGCAGTTCTTC. Its protein product is CASSPSAGGNYNEQFF.